The 3 T cell receptor beta chains presented below share a single source sample, sequenced in a study of early T cells in non-severe SARS-CoV-2 infection. TCRdb fed the 5' RACE reads into MiXCR, producing one record per CDR3 protein. The sample includes more than 50,000 distinct CDR3 sequences, about 15% of them seen just once. The starting material was whole blood, obtained at baseline. These receptors came from an adult who was a healthcare worker with PCR-confirmed SARS-CoV-2 infection or an uninfected control (not recorded which).

The V call is TRBV20-1, the J call TRBJ1-1; 11 bases match TRBD1. This CDR3 spans 13 amino acids. Looked up from germline, CDR1 is DFQATT and CDR2 is SNEGSKA (reference sequence). J was trimmed by 6 bases and V by 4 bases; bases with no gene match: 4. This CDR3 is CSATGQGVPEAFF. The CDR3 nucleotides are TGCAGTGCTACGGGACAGGGGGTGCCTGAAGCTTTCTTT.

This clonotype was seen a few times. The V and J genes are TRBV10-1 and TRBJ2-1; TRBD1 matches 10 bases. V dropped 2 bases and J dropped 4; count of bases not matched to a gene: 2. The germline V gene encodes CDR1 WNHNN and CDR2 SYGVQD (reference sequence). This CDR3 is 15 amino acids long. CDR3 residues: CASSEAGQGYNEQFF. For the CDR3, the DNA is TGCGCCAGCAGTGAGGCGGGACAGGGGTACAATGAGCAGTTCTTC.

This clonotype was found a few times. This rearrangement joins TRBV11-2 to TRBJ2-5, with 8 positions matching TRBD2. Trimming at V came to 6 bases and at J to 4 bases, leaving 7 bases not matched to a gene. Germline loops: CDR1 SGHAT, CDR2 FQNNGV. The CDR3 is 14 residues long. The CDR3, as DNA: TGTGCCAGCAGTGAATTCGGGGGGGGAGAGACCCAGTACTTC. It encodes CASSEFGGGETQYF.